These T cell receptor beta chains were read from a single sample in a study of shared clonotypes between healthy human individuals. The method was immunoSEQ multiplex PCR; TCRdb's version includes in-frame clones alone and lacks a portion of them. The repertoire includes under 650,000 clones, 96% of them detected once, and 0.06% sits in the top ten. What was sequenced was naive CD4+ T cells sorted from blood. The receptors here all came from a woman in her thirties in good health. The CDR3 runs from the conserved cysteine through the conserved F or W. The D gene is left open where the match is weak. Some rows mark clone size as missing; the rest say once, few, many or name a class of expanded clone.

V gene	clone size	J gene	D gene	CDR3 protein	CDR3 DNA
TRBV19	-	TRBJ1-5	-	CASSTGQLGGNQPQHF	TGTGCCAGTAGCACGGGCCAATTAGGGGGCAATCAGCCCCAGCATTTT
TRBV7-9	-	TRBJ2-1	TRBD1	CASSLVLRGPASSYNEQFF	TGTGCCAGCAGCTTAGTACTCAGGGGGCCGGCGAGCTCCTACAATGAGCAGTTCTTC
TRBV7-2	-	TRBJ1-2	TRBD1	CASSGGGQLGHGYTF	TGTGCCAGCAGCGGCGGGGGACAGTTAGGGCATGGCTACACCTTC
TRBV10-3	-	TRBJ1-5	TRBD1	CAIGTGINQPQHF	TGTGCCATAGGGACAGGGATCAATCAGCCCCAGCATTTT
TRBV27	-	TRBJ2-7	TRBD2	CASSYQGLEPYEQYF	TGTGCCAGCAGTTACCAGGGACTAGAGCCCTACGAGCAGTACTTC
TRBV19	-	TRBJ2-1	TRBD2	CASSTSSGAPYNEQFF	TGTGCCAGTAGTACCTCTAGCGGGGCACCTTACAATGAGCAGTTCTTC
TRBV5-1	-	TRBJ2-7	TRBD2	CASSMTSGISYEQYF	TGCGCCAGCAGCATGACTAGCGGGATTTCCTACGAGCAGTACTTC
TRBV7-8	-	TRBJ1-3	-	CASSFRLLSGNTIYF	TGTGCCAGCAGCTTCCGGTTGCTCTCTGGAAACACCATATATTTT
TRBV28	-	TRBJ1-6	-	CASSPRASPLHF	TGTGCCAGCAGTCCCAGGGCTTCACCCCTCCACTTT
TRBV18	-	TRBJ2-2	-	CASSPRSAGELFF	TGTGCCAGCTCGCCAAGGAGCGCCGGGGAGCTGTTTTTT
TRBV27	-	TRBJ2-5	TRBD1	CASSPTRGETQYF	TGTGCCAGCAGTCCTACCAGGGGGGAGACCCAGTACTTC
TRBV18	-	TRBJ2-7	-	CASSPIGGRHEQYF	TGTGCCAGCTCACCAATCGGAGGGCGGCACGAGCAGTACTTC
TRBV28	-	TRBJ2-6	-	CASSNSWFPGRSGANVLTF	TGTGCCAGCAGCAATTCCTGGTTTCCGGGACGGTCTGGGGCCAACGTCCTGACTTTC
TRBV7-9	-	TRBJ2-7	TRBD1	CASSLTGTGYHEQYF	TGTGCCAGCAGCTTAACCGGGACAGGGTACCACGAGCAGTACTTC
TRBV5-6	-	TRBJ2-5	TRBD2	CASSLVLAGGRETQYF	TGTGCCAGCAGCTTGGTATTAGCGGGAGGCCGGGAGACCCAGTACTTC
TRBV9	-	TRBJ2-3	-	CASSARDSPSTDTQYF	TGTGCCAGCAGCGCGCGGGACAGCCCTAGCACAGATACGCAGTATTTT
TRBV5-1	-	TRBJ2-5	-	CASSELAKGEQYF	TGCGCCAGCAGTGAACTAGCTAAAGGAGAGCAGTACTTC
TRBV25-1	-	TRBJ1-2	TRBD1	CASRRTGANYGYTF	TGTGCCAGCAGGAGAACAGGGGCTAACTATGGCTACACCTTC
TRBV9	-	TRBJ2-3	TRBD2	CASSVALAGDTDTQYF	TGTGCCAGCAGCGTAGCACTAGCGGGAGACACAGATACGCAGTATTTT
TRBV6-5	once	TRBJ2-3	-	CASSYGGRGDTQYF	TGTGCCAGCAGTTACGGGGGGCGTGGGGATACGCAGTATTTT
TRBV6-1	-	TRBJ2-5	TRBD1	CASRRTGRETQYF	TGTGCCAGCAGACGGACAGGGAGGGAGACCCAGTACTTC
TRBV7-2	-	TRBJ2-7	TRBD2	CASSFGTTYEQYF	TGTGCCAGCAGCTTCGGGACTACCTACGAGCAGTACTTC
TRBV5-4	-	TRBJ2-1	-	CASSLVHTGRNEQFF	TGTGCCAGCAGCTTGGTTCACACAGGGCGGAATGAGCAGTTCTTC
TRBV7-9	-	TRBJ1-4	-	CASRSAVEINEKLFF	TGTGCCAGCAGATCGGCCGTCGAAATTAATGAAAAACTGTTTTTT
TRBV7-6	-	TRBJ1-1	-	CASSVGLGNTEAFF	TGTGCCAGCAGCGTGGGACTGGGGAACACTGAAGCTTTCTTT
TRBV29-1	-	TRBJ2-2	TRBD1	CSGRGTGGSAGELFF	TGCAGCGGACGCGGGACAGGGGGATCGGCCGGGGAGCTGTTTTTT
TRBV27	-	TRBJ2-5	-	CASSWQETQYF	TGTGCCAGCAGTTGGCAGGAGACCCAGTACTTC
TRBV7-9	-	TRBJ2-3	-	CASSSSPLERATDTQYF	TGTGCCAGCAGCTCATCCCCTCTGGAGCGGGCCACAGATACGCAGTATTTT
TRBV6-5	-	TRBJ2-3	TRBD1	CASSPGQVGTDTQYF	TGTGCCAGCAGTCCGGGACAGGTGGGCACAGATACGCAGTATTTT
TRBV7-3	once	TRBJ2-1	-	CASTLRGFLNEQFF	TGTGCCAGCACCCTCCGGGGCTTTCTCAATGAGCAGTTCTTC
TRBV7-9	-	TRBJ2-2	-	CASEPGRGGLGTGELFF	TGTGCCAGCGAACCCGGCAGGGGAGGTCTTGGCACCGGGGAGCTGTTTTTT
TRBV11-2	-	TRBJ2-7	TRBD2	CASSFTGGWARTYEQYF	TGTGCCAGCAGCTTCACGGGAGGTTGGGCCAGGACCTACGAGCAGTACTTC
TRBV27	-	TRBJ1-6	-	CASSRQSSYNSPLHF	TGTGCCAGCAGCCGACAGAGCTCCTATAATTCACCCCTCCACTTT
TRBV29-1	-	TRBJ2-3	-	CSAEEGGGTQYF	TGCAGCGCTGAGGAGGGAGGTGGTACGCAGTATTTT
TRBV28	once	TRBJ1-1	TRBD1	CASSRTGHEAFF	TGTGCCAGCAGTCGGACAGGGCATGAAGCTTTCTTT
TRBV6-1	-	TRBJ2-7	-	CASTITYEQYF	TGTGCCAGCACCATTACCTACGAGCAGTACTTC
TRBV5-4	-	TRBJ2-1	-	CASSLDLPSYNEQFF	TGTGCCAGCAGCTTGGACCTACCTTCCTACAATGAGCAGTTCTTC
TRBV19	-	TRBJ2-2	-	CASTRTMNTGELFF	TGTGCCAGTACCCGGACTATGAACACCGGGGAGCTGTTTTTT
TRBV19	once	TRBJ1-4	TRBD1	CASSIVETGHEKLFF	TGTGCCAGTAGTATTGTCGAGACAGGGCATGAAAAACTGTTTTTT
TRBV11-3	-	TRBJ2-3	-	CASSYRSGYTDTQYF	TGTGCCAGCAGCTACCGTAGCGGCTACACAGATACGCAGTATTTT
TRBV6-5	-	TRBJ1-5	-	CASSPGTPNQPQHF	TGTGCCAGCAGTCCCGGGACACCAAATCAGCCCCAGCATTTT